Listed below are T cell receptor beta chains from one sample, sequenced in a study of shared T cell receptors in the human thymus. The data were produced by immunoSEQ multiplex PCR, yet TCRdb's version contains in-frame clones alone and is incomplete. The sample lists 550,000 to 800,000 clones, approximately 85% occurring once. In addition, the sample was reused for a study of human thymus T cells.

Sequenced sample: thymocytes. Receptor source: a girl under two years old with a congenital heart defect. CDR3s include the opening cysteine and the closing phenylalanine or tryptophan. A D gene is named only where the DNA matches it firmly. The size of a clone is reported for some rows only, either as once, few or many, or as a class for expanded clones.

NA	TRBV5-1	TRBJ2-4	17	NA	CASSLAADTQAKNIQYF	TGCGCCAGCAGCTTGGCCGCAGATACACAAGCCAAAAACATTCAGTACTTC
few	TRBV30	TRBJ1-2	18	TRBD1	CAWSGRAGQARKNYGYTF	TGTGCCTGGAGTGGTAGGGCGGGACAGGCACGAAAAAACTATGGCTACACCTTC
NA	TRBV4-3	TRBJ1-5	13	NA	CASSRDTHQPQHF	TGCGCCAGCAGCCGGGACACACATCAGCCCCAGCATTTT
once	TRBV5-1	TRBJ1-1	18	TRBD1	CASTADGGRGPKGTEAFF	TGCGCCAGCACGGCCGACGGGGGCAGGGGGCCTAAAGGCACTGAAGCTTTCTTT
NA	TRBV10-3	TRBJ2-7	17	NA	CAIRGTEAGTNSYEQYF	TGTGCCATCAGGGGTACCGAAGCGGGGACAAACTCCTACGAGCAGTACTTC
few	TRBV27	TRBJ2-7	16	NA	CASSLDLSARLYEQYF	TGTGCCAGCAGTCTGGACTTGTCCGCTAGATTATACGAGCAGTACTTC
NA	TRBV7-2	TRBJ2-1	15	NA	CASSFLGESYNEQFF	TGTGCCAGCAGCTTTTTAGGGGAATCGTACAATGAGCAGTTCTTC
NA	TRBV20-1	TRBJ2-5	11	NA	CSGVTGETQYF	TGCAGTGGAGTAACAGGGGAGACCCAGTACTTC
NA	TRBV29-1	TRBJ1-3	14	NA	CSAQAGLSGNTIYF	TGCAGCGCCCAGGCGGGGTTGTCTGGAAACACCATATATTTT
NA	TRBV5-1	TRBJ1-1	17	NA	CASSFKQHARLNTEAFF	TGCGCCAGCAGCTTCAAACAGCATGCCCGTCTGAACACTGAAGCTTTCTTT
NA	TRBV5-1	TRBJ1-1	15	NA	CASSYEERTGTEAFF	TGCGCCAGCAGCTATGAGGAGAGGACGGGGACTGAAGCTTTCTTT
NA	TRBV5-6	TRBJ1-3	18	NA	CASSLRRPQEFSGNTIYF	TGTGCCAGCAGCTTGAGACGCCCACAGGAATTCTCTGGAAACACCATATATTTT
NA	TRBV19	TRBJ2-4	19	TRBD1	CASSIVLRGQGIAKNIQYF	TGTGCCAGTAGTATAGTACTGAGGGGACAGGGGATAGCCAAAAACATTCAGTACTTC
NA	TRBV6-5	TRBJ2-3	14	NA	CASSLGVFADTQYF	TGTGCCAGCAGTTTGGGCGTGTTTGCAGATACGCAGTATTTT
few	TRBV19	TRBJ1-5	16	NA	CASSMGGPGGNQPQHF	TGTGCCAGTAGTATGGGGGGACCCGGGGGGAATCAGCCCCAGCATTTT
NA	TRBV7-9	TRBJ1-1	15	NA	CASSLDGRVGTEAFF	TGTGCCAGCAGCTTAGATGGCAGGGTCGGTACTGAAGCTTTCTTT
NA	TRBV2	TRBJ1-3	18	NA	CASSDLRPLDFSGNTIYF	TGTGCCAGCAGTGACCTCCGTCCCTTGGACTTCTCTGGAAACACCATATATTTT
few	TRBV10-3	TRBJ2-5	16	TRBD2	CAISDNSGGAEKTQYF	TGTGCCATCAGCGACAATAGCGGGGGGGCCGAAAAGACCCAGTACTTC
NA	TRBV10-2	TRBJ2-3	15	TRBD2	CASSDYAGGTDTQYF	TGCGCCAGCAGTGATTATGCGGGGGGCACAGATACGCAGTATTTT
NA	TRBV9	TRBJ1-1	14	TRBD1	CASSPGDRGTEAFF	TGTGCCAGCAGCCCCGGAGACAGGGGCACTGAAGCTTTCTTT
NA	TRBV19	TRBJ1-6	19	TRBD1	CASRARQGALSSINSPLHF	TGTGCCAGTAGAGCGAGACAGGGGGCTCTCTCCTCAATCAATTCACCCCTCCACTTT
NA	TRBV5-1	TRBJ1-1	17	TRBD1	CASSTGQGTTRRTEAFF	TGCGCCAGCAGCACAGGACAGGGGACAACACGGCGGACTGAAGCTTTCTTT
NA	TRBV5-8	TRBJ2-7	13	TRBD1	CASVRQGASEQYF	TGTGCCAGCGTGCGACAGGGGGCCTCCGAGCAGTACTTC
NA	TRBV28	TRBJ1-5	15	NA	CASSPRLGRHQPQHF	TGTGCCAGCAGCCCCAGGCTGGGCAGACATCAGCCCCAGCATTTT
NA	TRBV25-1	TRBJ1-4	16	TRBD1	CASSPDRVKPGEKLFF	TGTGCCAGCAGCCCGGACAGGGTAAAACCGGGTGAAAAACTGTTTTTT
NA	TRBV6-4	TRBJ1-6	17	TRBD1	CASRGGGQFSYNSPLHF	TGTGCCAGCAGAGGAGGGGGCCAATTCTCCTATAATTCACCCCTCCACTTT
NA	TRBV27	TRBJ1-6	15	TRBD1	CASSLGTGTYSPLHF	TGTGCCAGCAGTTTAGGGACAGGGACATATTCACCCCTCCACTTT
NA	TRBV5-8	TRBJ1-2	18	TRBD1	CASSLPRDRDWGEYGYTF	TGTGCCAGCAGCCTGCCCCGGGACAGGGATTGGGGGGAATATGGCTACACCTTC
once	TRBV11-2	TRBJ1-5	14	TRBD1	CASSLDRALQPQHF	TGTGCCAGCAGTCTAGACAGGGCTCTTCAGCCCCAGCATTTT
NA	TRBV28	TRBJ1-2	14	TRBD1	CASSGQGTNYGYTF	TGTGCCAGCAGCGGACAGGGGACTAACTATGGCTACACCTTC
once	TRBV19	TRBJ1-1	18	TRBD1	CASSIDHPEDRLNTEAFF	TGTGCCAGTAGTATAGATCATCCGGAGGACAGGTTGAACACTGAAGCTTTCTTT
once	TRBV18	TRBJ1-2	17	NA	CASSPIRDMESFYGYGF	TGTGCCAGCTCACCAATTCGGGACATGGAATCGTTTTATGGCTACGGGTTC
NA	TRBV5-1	TRBJ1-1	18	NA	CASSPAGFPRGADTEAFF	TGCGCCAGCAGCCCGGCGGGCTTTCCCAGGGGAGCGGACACTGAAGCTTTCTTT
NA	TRBV10-3	TRBJ1-1	15	TRBD1	CAIPLRTGLKTEAFF	TGTGCCATCCCCCTCCGGACAGGGTTGAAAACTGAAGCTTTCTTT
NA	TRBV19	TRBJ1-2	12	NA	CASRRVPYGYTF	TGTGCCAGTAGAAGAGTCCCCTATGGCTACACCTTC
NA	TRBV7-2	TRBJ1-2	12	NA	CASSYGSGGYTF	TGTGCCAGCAGCTATGGATCGGGTGGCTACACCTTC
once	TRBV19	TRBJ1-5	23	NA	CASSPTKGGGWGGADYSNQPQHF	TGTGCCAGTAGCCCTACGAAGGGTGGGGGCTGGGGGGGGGCGGACTATAGCAATCAGCCCCAGCATTTT
NA	TRBV28	TRBJ2-2	18	NA	CASSLRIRRGPNTGELFF	TGTGCCAGCAGTTTACGGATCCGCAGGGGCCCTAACACCGGGGAGCTGTTTTTT